This T cell receptor beta chain appears in the sequencing data of a study of Graves' ophthalmopathy and Graves' hyperthyroidism. Study-level background: Peripheral blood was gathered at the point of initial diagnosis, before any treatment started.

Presentation of ophthalmopathy in the donors involved moderate-to-severe activity, CAS ≥3, NOSPECS ≥4 and a duration under 3 months. The source of the PBMCs was around 10 ml of fresh peripheral blood. The authors amplified TCR beta CDR3 regions, and they did so from RNA transcripts for repertoire sequencing. A first-round RT-PCR used HTBI primers, followed by a second-round multiplex PCR. TCRdb processed the multiplex PCR reads anew with MiXCR; each CDR3 protein has one entry. The sample includes approximately 640,000 distinct CDR3 sequences, under 50% of them seen just once. The CDR3 contains 16 residues. Germline-derived CDR1 and CDR2 are SGHVS and FQNEAQ. The V and J ends lost 5 bases and 0 bases respectively, with 13 bases between them. This clonotype has just a few counts.

The rearrangement joins TRBV7-8 to TRBJ2-2; the D gene is possibly TRBD2 (5 bases). The source material was peripheral blood. The clonotype comes from an adult man with Graves' ophthalmopathy. CDR3 sequence reads: CASSRGPTSNTGELFF. Here the CDR3 DNA reads TGTGCCAGCAGCAGAGGGCCCACCTCGAACACCGGGGAGCTGTTTTTT.